Shown below are 16 T cell receptor beta chains from a single sample sequenced in a study of human T cells and chemical hapten exposure. One entry per CDR3 protein results from TCRdb running MiXCR on the RACE reads. The sample includes around 300,000 distinct CDR3 sequences, about 5.4% seen only once; the top ten take less than 9%. The time point was: pre-sensitization, week 0. Treatment defined: therapeutic diphenylcyclopropenone sensitization with weekly scalp DPC. This specimen consisted of whole blood, obtained in connection with sensitization to the hapten diphenylcyclopropenone (DPC). These receptors were taken from a woman aged 18-35 years with alopecia areata. Some clones in this sample may be carry-over from other donors' samples.

There are many counts of this clonotype. The V gene is TRBV18, the J gene TRBJ2-2, with D uncertain. V was pared by 0 bases and J by 1 base, with 0 bases between. This CDR3 has 13 amino acids. Germline CDR1 reads KGHSH; CDR2 reads LQKENI. In nucleotides, the CDR3 is TGTGCCAGCTCACCACCGAACACCGGGGAGCTGTTTTTT. It encodes CASSPPNTGELFF.

This clonotype came up many times. One junction end does not reproduce the germline sequence, and a read error may be involved. The chain joins TRBV28 to TRBJ2-3; 8 bases align to TRBD2. This CDR3 is 12 amino acids long. Germline assignment: CDR1 MDHEN and CDR2 SYDVKM. The CDR3 nucleotides are TGTGCCAGCAGTCCGGCGGGGGGCCGCCACCATTTT. This gives the protein CASSPAGGRHHF.

This clonotype has ten or more counts. J is TRBJ1-2 and V is TRBV24-1; 7 nucleotides align to TRBD1. Germline V CDR1 and CDR2: KGHDR, SFDVKD. CDR3 size: 14 residues. Trimming took 4 bases from V and 3 from J; bases not matched to a gene: 4. The CDR3 coding sequence is TGTGCCACCAGTGACCCCACAGGGGACTATGGCTACACCTTC. Translation: CATSDPTGDYGYTF.

The sample holds many counts of this clonotype. The chain carries TRBV4-1 and TRBJ1-1; no clear D gene. From germline, CDR1 is MGHRA and CDR2 YSYEKL. This CDR3 is 14 amino acids long. V lost 6 bases to trimming and J lost 3 bases, with 14 bases between them. In DNA, the CDR3 is TGCGCCAGCAGAGGTCCTCTCCGGGACACTGAAGCTTTCTTT. Protein product: CASRGPLRDTEAFF.

This clonotype was recorded at least ten times. V is TRBV6-1 and J is TRBJ2-7; D might be TRBD1 (6 bases). Trimming cost V 1 base and J 2 bases, with 12 bases left between them. This CDR3 is built from 15 residues. CDR1 and CDR2 (germline): MNHNS, SASEGT. CDR3 residues: CASSEEVTGPYEQYF. DNA of the CDR3: TGTGCCAGCAGTGAAGAAGTTACAGGGCCCTACGAGCAGTACTTC.

This clonotype has a handful of counts. The chain has TRBV2 and TRBJ2-5; D not certain. Per germline, CDR1 SNHLY and CDR2 FYNNEI. This CDR3 has 14 amino acids. V was pared by 5 bases and J by 0 bases, with 10 bases between. CDR3 region: CASSLPADQETQYF. The CDR3 nucleotides read TGTGCCAGCAGTCTGCCAGCTGACCAAGAGACCCAGTACTTC. Complete variable domain (other parts from reference TRBV2 and TRBJ2-5): EPEVTQTPSHQVTQMGQEVILRCVPISNHLYFYWYRQILGQKVEFLVSFYNNEISEKSEIFDDQFSVERPDGSNFTLKIRSTKLEDSAMYFCASSLPADQETQYFGPGTRLLVL.

V is TRBV3-1 and J is TRBJ1-1; D unclear. CDR3 size: 13 residues. Trimming shortened V by 4 bases and J by 8 bases, and 14 bases separated the two germline ends. CDR1 is LGHDT, CDR2 YNNKEL, per germline (reference sequence). The CDR3: CASSPRTDGEAFF. In DNA form, the CDR3 reads TGTGCCAGCAGCCCGAGAACGGACGGAGAAGCTTTCTTT.

This clonotype showed up just a few times. This rearrangement joins TRBV28 to TRBJ2-7, with 8 bases fitting TRBD2. The CDR3 contains 16 residues. J lost 4 bases, V lost 3 bases, and 11 bases had no gene match. Germline V gene sequence: CDR1 MDHEN, CDR2 SYDVKM. For the CDR3, the DNA is TGTGCCAGCAGTTTTGCCGCAGCGGGGGATCGGTACGAGCAGTACTTC. This translates into CASSFAAAGDRYEQYF.

This clonotype was counted ten times or more. The J gene is TRBJ2-2, the V gene TRBV28; 11 nucleotides agree with TRBD2. Germline CDR1 MDHEN, CDR2 SYDVKM. V lost 6 bases to trimming and J lost 4 bases; unmatched junction nucleotides: 4. The CDR3 runs 15 residues. CDR3: CASRPTSGSTGELFF. For the CDR3, the DNA is TGTGCCAGCAGACCAACTAGCGGGAGCACCGGGGAGCTGTTTTTT.

This clonotype was seen more than once but under ten times. The DNA for the CDR3 is TGCAGTGCTAGAGATCCCCGACAGGGCGGCGAAAAACTGTTTTTT. Protein sequence: CSARDPRQGGEKLFF. The gene calls are TRBV20-1 and TRBJ1-4, with 7 bases identical to TRBD1. Losses at the gene ends were 0 bases for V and 8 bases for J; bases not matched to a gene: 9. The CDR3 totals 15 residues. Germline-derived CDR1 and CDR2 are DFQATT and SNEGSKA (reference sequence).

The table lists this clonotype with a few counts. The chain links TRBV24-1 to TRBJ1-2; D is unresolved. This CDR3 has 13 amino acids. Germline CDR1 reads KGHDR; CDR2 reads SFDVKD. Trimming removed 4 bases at V and 6 bases at J, with 11 bases between. The CDR3 bases are TGTGCCACCAGTGACGGCCGGGGAGATGGCTACACCTTC. This sequence encodes CATSDGRGDGYTF.

This chain joins TRBV6-5 and TRBJ1-1; the D is unclear. The V end was cut by 0 bases, the J end by 6 bases, with 14 bases between. CDR1 is MNHEY and CDR2 is SVGAGI in the germline V gene. The CDR3 has 15 residues. The CDR3 bases are TGTGCCAGCAGTTACTCGACACCGAGCCAGGCTGAAGCTTTCTTT. Its translation: CASSYSTPSQAEAFF.

The gene calls are TRBV18 and TRBJ2-4; a weak D match, TRBD2 (7 bases). The CDR3 consists of 18 residues. Between the trimmed V and J ends, which lost 3 bases and 0 bases, there was a span of 18 bases. Germline V gene lookup returns CDR1 KGHSH and CDR2 LQKENI. CDR3 coding DNA: TGTGCCAGCTCACCTACAGGGCCGGGAGGACTAGCCAAAAACATTCAGTACTTC. Protein product: CASSPTGPGGLAKNIQYF.

This clonotype was detected only a few times. The J gene is TRBJ2-1, the V gene TRBV25-1; weak D call: TRBD1 (5 bases). Trimming took 8 bases from V and 4 from J, leaving 15 bases between them. Germline V gene sequence: CDR1 MGHDK, CDR2 SYGVNS. This CDR3 is 14 amino acids long. CDR3 region: CASSGPIPYNEQFF. The CDR3 coding sequence is TGTGCCAGCTCAGGGCCCATTCCGTACAATGAGCAGTTCTTC. The entire variable domain, with the rest obtained from reference TRBV25-1 and TRBJ2-1, is as follows: EADIYQTPRYLVIGTGKKITLECSQTMGHDKMYWYQQDPGMELHLIHYSYGVNSTEKGDLSSESTVSRIRTEHFPLTLESARPSHTSQYLCASSGPIPYNEQFFGPGTRLTVL.

This clonotype was counted at least ten times. The J gene is TRBJ1-2, the V gene TRBV4-1, with D perhaps TRBD1 (6 bases). Germline V gene sequence: CDR1 MGHRA, CDR2 YSYEKL. CDR3 size: 16 residues. Deletions cut 4 bases from V and 1 base from J, with 16 bases between. Here the CDR3 reads CASSRTRQAHNYGYTF. The CDR3 DNA reads as TGCGCCAGCAGCCGGACCAGACAGGCCCATAACTATGGCTACACCTTC.

This clonotype was observed many times. For the CDR3, the DNA is TGCGCCAGCAGCTCTGAGCAGACTAGCACAGATACGCAGTATTTT. Its protein is CASSSEQTSTDTQYF. The chain has TRBV5-1 and TRBJ2-3; D call uncertain. Germline lookup yields CDR1 SGHRS and CDR2 YFSETQ. The V gene lost 3 bases and the J gene lost 0 bases, with 11 bases spanning the gap. CDR3 length: 15 residues. Full variable domain (remainder filled in from reference TRBV5-1 and TRBJ2-3): KAGVTQTPRYLIKTRGQQVTLSCSPISGHRSVSWYQQTPGQGLQFLFEYFSETQRNKGNFPGRFSGRQFSNSRSEMNVSTLELGDSALYLCASSSEQTSTDTQYFGPGTRLTVL.